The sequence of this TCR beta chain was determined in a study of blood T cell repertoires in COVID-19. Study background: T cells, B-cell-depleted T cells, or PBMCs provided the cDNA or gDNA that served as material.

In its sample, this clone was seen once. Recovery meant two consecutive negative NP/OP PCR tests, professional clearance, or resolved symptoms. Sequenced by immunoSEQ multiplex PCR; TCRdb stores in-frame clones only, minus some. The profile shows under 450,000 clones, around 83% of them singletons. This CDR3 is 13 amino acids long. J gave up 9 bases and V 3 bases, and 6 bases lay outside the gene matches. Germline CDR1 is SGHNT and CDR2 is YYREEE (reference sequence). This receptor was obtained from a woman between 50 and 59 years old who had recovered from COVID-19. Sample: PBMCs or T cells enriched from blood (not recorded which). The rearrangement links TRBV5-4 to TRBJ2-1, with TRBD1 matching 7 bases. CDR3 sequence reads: CASSSDRVREQFF. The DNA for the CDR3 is TGTGCCAGCAGCTCCGACAGGGTCCGTGAGCAGTTCTTC.